Listed below are T cell receptor beta chains from one sample, sequenced in a study of shared clonotypes between healthy human individuals. Method: immunoSEQ multiplex PCR; TCRdb's copy keeps in-frame clones and lacks some. The top ten hold around 0.4% of the sample, which has roughly 2.2 million clones, over 85% seen once. Specimen: naive CD4+ T cells from PBMCs. The origin of the receptors is a man between 18 and 29 years old in good health. Some clones in this sample may be carry-over from other donors' samples. Each CDR3 is given with its conserved first and last residue. A D gene is named only where the DNA matches it firmly. The size of a clone is reported for some rows only, either as once, few or many, or as a class for expanded clones.

size	J	V	D	DNA	CDR3
.	TRBJ1-2	TRBV4-1	.	TGCGCCAGCAGCCAAGATGGGCTCCGGGGACTTGGCTACACCTTC	CASSQDGLRGLGYTF
.	TRBJ1-2	TRBV25-1	TRBD1	TGTGCCAGCAGTGAAAAGCGGGACAGGGCCGGCTACACCTTC	CASSEKRDRAGYTF
.	TRBJ2-3	TRBV4-2	.	TGTGCCAGCAGCCAAGATGGGGTCGGTTTGGATACGCAGTATTTT	CASSQDGVGLDTQYF
once	TRBJ2-2	TRBV2	.	TGTGCCAGCAGAACCGGGACGACGAACACCGGGGAGCTGTTTTTT	CASRTGTTNTGELFF
.	TRBJ1-3	TRBV28	.	TGTGCCAGCAGCGGAGGTTACATCTCTGGAAACACCATATATTTT	CASSGGYISGNTIYF
.	TRBJ2-5	TRBV6-6	.	TGTGCCAGCAGTTACTCCGGTCCGCGTTTGAAGACCCAGTACTTC	CASSYSGPRLKTQYF
.	TRBJ2-7	TRBV5-5	.	TGTGCCAGCAGCCATAGGACAGGGAGGGGAGAGCAGTACTTC	CASSHRTGRGEQYF
.	TRBJ2-2	TRBV7-8	.	TGTGCCAGCAGCTTAGACCGTCCCCGGCGGGACACCGGGGAGCTGTTTTTT	CASSLDRPRRDTGELFF
.	TRBJ1-2	TRBV6-1	TRBD1	TGTGCCAGCCTTAACAGGGGGCTGGAGTATGGCTACACCTTC	CASLNRGLEYGYTF
.	TRBJ2-7	TRBV5-4	.	TGTGCCAGCAGACAGGGGTTGGACTACTCCTACGAGCAGTACTTC	CASRQGLDYSYEQYF
.	TRBJ2-7	TRBV29-1	TRBD2	TGCAGCGTGTCGGGACTAGCGGGGCCTTACTACGAGCAGTACTTC	CSVSGLAGPYYEQYF
.	TRBJ2-7	TRBV18	.	TGTGCCAGCTCACCAATTGGCGGAGCAATGGTCGAGCAGTACTTC	CASSPIGGAMVEQYF
.	TRBJ2-3	TRBV2	.	TGTGCCAGCAGCACCATAGCCCCCCGAGATACGCAGTATTTT	CASSTIAPRDTQYF
.	TRBJ2-3	TRBV9	TRBD2	TGTGCCAGCAGCGGTACTAGCGGGAGGGCGGGAGATACGCAGTATTTT	CASSGTSGRAGDTQYF
.	TRBJ2-3	TRBV6-5	.	TGTGCCAGCAGTTATTCATACGGCACAGATACGCAGTATTTT	CASSYSYGTDTQYF
.	TRBJ1-5	TRBV5-1	.	TGCGCCAGCAGCCGGGACCGCAATCAGCCCCAGCATTTT	CASSRDRNQPQHF
.	TRBJ2-7	TRBV28	TRBD2	TGTGCCAGCAGTTTAAAACTAGCGGGATTCTACGAGCAGTACTTC	CASSLKLAGFYEQYF
.	TRBJ1-1	TRBV6-1	.	TGTGCCAGCAGTGACAGCGGCACACGAATGAACACTGAAGCTTTCTTT	CASSDSGTRMNTEAFF
.	TRBJ2-7	TRBV6-1	TRBD1	TGTGCCAGCAGGAGCTTGACAGGGTACTACGAGCAGTACTTC	CASRSLTGYYEQYF
.	TRBJ2-1	TRBV7-3	.	TGTGCCAGCAGCTTGGGCGGGACGTCTGAGCAGTTCTTC	CASSLGGTSEQFF
.	TRBJ1-2	TRBV25-1	.	TGTGCCAGCAGTGCCCCGGGGGGGAACTATGGCTACACCTTC	CASSAPGGNYGYTF
.	TRBJ2-1	TRBV5-1	.	TGCGCCAGCAGCCTAGGCGTAGCGGACAATGAGCAGTTCTTC	CASSLGVADNEQFF
.	TRBJ2-1	TRBV6-1	.	TGTGCCAGCAGTGTGCTCTATAAGTGGCAGCGACGCCCCTACAATGAGCAGTTCTTC	CASSVLYKWQRRPYNEQFF
.	TRBJ1-2	TRBV7-9	.	TGTGCCAGCAGCCCAACCTGGACCGCGACTTGGAATATCTATGGCTACACCTTC	CASSPTWTATWNIYGYTF
.	TRBJ2-3	TRBV7-2	TRBD2	TGTGCCAGCAGCTCTCAGCGGGAGCGGACAGATACGCAGTATTTT	CASSSQRERTDTQYF
.	TRBJ1-4	TRBV9	.	TGTGCCAGCAGCGTAGCTGAGTCTAAAGCAACTAATGAAAAACTGTTTTTT	CASSVAESKATNEKLFF
.	TRBJ2-2	TRBV5-1	TRBD2	TGCGCCAGCGCCCCCTTGCTAGCGGAGAACACCGGGGAGCTGTTTTTT	CASAPLLAENTGELFF
.	TRBJ1-5	TRBV7-9	TRBD1	TGTGCCAGCAGCCCGACGGACAGGGGGCATCAGCCCCAGCATTTT	CASSPTDRGHQPQHF
.	TRBJ2-1	TRBV15	.	TGTGCCACCAGCAGAGAGCGGATCTCCTACAATGAGCAGTTCTTC	CATSRERISYNEQFF
.	TRBJ1-4	TRBV5-1	.	TGCGCCAGCAGCTTGGGACCCTCTAATGAAAAACTGTTTTTT	CASSLGPSNEKLFF
.	TRBJ1-1	TRBV27	TRBD1	TGTGCCAGCAGTTTAAAGGGACAGGGATTTGTCACTGAAGCTTTCTTT	CASSLKGQGFVTEAFF
.	TRBJ1-1	TRBV2	.	TGTGCCAGCCGCCGGGGGGACACTGAAGCTTTCTTT	CASRRGDTEAFF
few	TRBJ1-2	TRBV19	.	TGTGCCAGTAGTATCCAGGCAGGTGCTGGCTACACCTTC	CASSIQAGAGYTF
.	TRBJ2-1	TRBV30	TRBD2	TGTGCCTGGAGCGGACTAGCGGGAGACAATGAGCAGTTCTTC	CAWSGLAGDNEQFF
.	TRBJ2-1	TRBV5-1	.	TGCGCCAGCAGCTTGCATCCCGGGACGGGAACCTACAATGAGCAGTTCTTC	CASSLHPGTGTYNEQFF
.	TRBJ1-2	TRBV19	.	TGTGCCAGTAGTGTTGGACGGGAGAGTGACTATGGCTACACCTTC	CASSVGRESDYGYTF
few	TRBJ1-4	TRBV28	TRBD1	TGTGCCTGTAGGACAGGTTCAACTAATGAAAAACTGTTTTTT	CACRTGSTNEKLFF
.	TRBJ1-1	TRBV5-6	.	TGTGCCAGCAGCCCGCGACAGGTTATGAACACTGAAGCTTTCTTT	CASSPRQVMNTEAFF
.	TRBJ1-5	TRBV25-1	TRBD1	TGTGCCAGCAGCCCGACAGGGTACAATCAGCCCCAGCATTTT	CASSPTGYNQPQHF
once	TRBJ1-2	TRBV29-1	.	TGCAGCGTGGGGGGCACGGCGTTTAACTATGGCTACACCTTC	CSVGGTAFNYGYTF
.	TRBJ2-6	TRBV5-1	.	TGCGCCAGCAGCTTGGAGGGGGAACCTGGGGCCAACGTCCTGACTTTC	CASSLEGEPGANVLTF
.	TRBJ2-7	TRBV6-5	.	TGTGCCAGCAGTTATGAGGAGGCCTACGAGCAGTACTTC	CASSYEEAYEQYF
.	TRBJ1-4	TRBV4-3	.	TGCGCCAGCAGCCAAGATGGCAGGGGAGAGGAAAAACTGTTTTTT	CASSQDGRGEEKLFF
.	TRBJ1-1	TRBV7-9	.	TGTGCCAGCAGCGCGAACGCGGGCAGGGAAACTGAAGCTTTCTTT	CASSANAGRETEAFF
.	TRBJ1-5	TRBV7-2	.	TGTGCCAGCAGCCCGGACAGTAGCAATCAGCCCCAGCATTTT	CASSPDSSNQPQHF
.	TRBJ1-2	TRBV28	.	TGTGCCAGCGGGCAGGTCGCTAACTATGGCTACACCTTC	CASGQVANYGYTF
.	TRBJ2-2	TRBV6-5	.	TGTGCCAGCAGGGACGGGGTGAACACCGGGGAGCTGTTTTTT	CASRDGVNTGELFF
.	TRBJ1-1	TRBV10-1	.	TGCGCCAGCAGCCCACGCTTGGGGGGGAACACTGAAGCTTTCTTT	CASSPRLGGNTEAFF
.	TRBJ2-1	TRBV7-7	TRBD2	TGTGCCAGCAGCCCCGGGACTAGCGGCAATGAGCAGTTCTTC	CASSPGTSGNEQFF
.	TRBJ2-5	TRBV2	.	TGTGCCAGCAGTTATAACCTAGAGACCCAGTACTTC	CASSYNLETQYF
.	TRBJ1-4	TRBV10-3	.	TGTGCCATCAGTGAGTCGGCGGATAATGAAAAACTGTTTTTT	CAISESADNEKLFF
.	TRBJ1-1	TRBV27	TRBD1	TGTGCCAGCAGCCAAGACAGGGTGAACACTGAAGCTTTCTTT	CASSQDRVNTEAFF